This is a list of T cell receptor beta chains from one sample in a study of response to subunit inactivated influenza vaccine. TCRdb redid the calling of the RT-PCR reads with MiXCR, one entry per CDR3 protein. Of around 520,000 distinct CDR3 sequences listed, 12% were seen once; the top ten hold 10% to 13%. This specimen consisted of PBMCs from blood, obtained on the day of vaccination. Source of these receptors: a man aged 50 or older who received an inactivated influenza vaccine. Each CDR3 is given without its conserved first and last residue.

v_call | cdr3_length | cdr3_aa
TRBV5-1 | 13 | ASSSGQTNTGELF
TRBV12-3/TRBV12-4 | 12 | ASSFGGDRYEQY
TRBV4-3 | 11 | ASSQDRDVEAF
TRBV28 | 11 | ASSLPRTHGYT
TRBV20-1 | 13 | SARDYRGRSYEQY
TRBV7-2 | 13 | ASSLDPGGMYEQY
TRBV7-2 | 15 | ASSWVHLSGGAHEQF
TRBV12-3/TRBV12-4 | 13 | ASSITAQSNYEQY
TRBV5-1 | 13 | ASSYFRDRAYEQY
TRBV6-5 | 13 | ASSYEAGRVYEQY
TRBV20-1 | 10 | SARIPGWEQY
TRBV5-4 | 11 | ASSSRDTGELF
TRBV28 | 9 | ASSRNLEQY